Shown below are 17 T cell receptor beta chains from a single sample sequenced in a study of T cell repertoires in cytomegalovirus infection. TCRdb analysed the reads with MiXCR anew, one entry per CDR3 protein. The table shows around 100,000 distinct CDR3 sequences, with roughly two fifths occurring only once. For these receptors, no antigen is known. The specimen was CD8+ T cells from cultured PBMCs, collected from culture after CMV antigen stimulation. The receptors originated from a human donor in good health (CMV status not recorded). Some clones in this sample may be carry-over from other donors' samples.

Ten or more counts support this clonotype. CDR3 region: CASSSTDTQYF. The CDR3 nucleotides are TGTGCCAGCAGCTCCACAGATACGCAGTATTTT. J is TRBJ2-3 and V is TRBV7-8, with D unresolved. The germline gives CDR1 SGHVS, CDR2 FQNEAQ. V was shortened by 4 bases and J by 2 bases, with 1 base between the two germline ends. The CDR3 spans 11 residues.

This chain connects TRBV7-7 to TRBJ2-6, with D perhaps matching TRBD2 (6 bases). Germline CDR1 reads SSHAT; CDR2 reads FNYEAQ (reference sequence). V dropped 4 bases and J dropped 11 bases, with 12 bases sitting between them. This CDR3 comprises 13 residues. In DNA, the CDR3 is TGTGCCAGCAGCTGGGGGGAAGGGGACGTCCTGACTTTC. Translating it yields CASSWGEGDVLTF.

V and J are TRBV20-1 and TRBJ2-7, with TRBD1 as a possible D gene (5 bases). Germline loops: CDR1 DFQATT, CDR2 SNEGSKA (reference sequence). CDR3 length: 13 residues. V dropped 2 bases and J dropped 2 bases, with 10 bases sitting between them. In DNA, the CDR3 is TGCAGTGCTAGAAATCAGGGTACCTACGAGCAGTACTTC. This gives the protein CSARNQGTYEQYF.

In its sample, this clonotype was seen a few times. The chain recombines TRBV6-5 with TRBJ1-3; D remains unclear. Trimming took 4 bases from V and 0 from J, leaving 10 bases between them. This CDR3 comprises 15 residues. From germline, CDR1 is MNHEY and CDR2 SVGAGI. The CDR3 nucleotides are TGTGCCAGCAGTTCCGCCGCCGACTCTGGAAACACCATATATTTT. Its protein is CASSSAADSGNTIYF.

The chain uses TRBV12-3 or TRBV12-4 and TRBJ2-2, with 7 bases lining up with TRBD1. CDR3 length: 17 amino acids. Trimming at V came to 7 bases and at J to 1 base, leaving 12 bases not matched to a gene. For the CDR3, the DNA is TGTGCCAGCAAGACTGACCACAGGGGCATGAACACCGGGGAGCTGTTTTTT. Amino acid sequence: CASKTDHRGMNTGELFF.

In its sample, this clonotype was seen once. CDR3: CASSLRGDNQPQHF. The CDR3 coding sequence is TGTGCCAGCAGTTTACGGGGGGATAATCAGCCCCAGCATTTT. The V call is TRBV27, the J call TRBJ1-5, with TRBD1 as a possible D gene (5 bases). CDR1 and CDR2 from the germline V gene are MNHEY and SMNVEV (reference sequence). Trimming shortened V by 2 bases and J by 4 bases, and 9 bases separated the two germline ends. CDR3 size: 14 residues.

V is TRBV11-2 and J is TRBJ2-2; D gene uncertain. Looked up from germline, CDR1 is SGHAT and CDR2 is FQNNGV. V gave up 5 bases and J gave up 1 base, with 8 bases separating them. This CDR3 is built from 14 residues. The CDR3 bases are TGTGCCAGCAGCCACGAGTTGAACACCGGGGAGCTGTTTTTT. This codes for CASSHELNTGELFF.

In DNA, the CDR3 is TGTGCCAGCAGTGCAGGGGGTGGTCAGCCCCAGCATTTT. Translating it yields CASSAGGGQPQHF. The J gene is TRBJ1-5, the V gene TRBV28; 7 bases agree with TRBD1. Germline CDR1 reads MDHEN; CDR2 reads SYDVKM. The CDR3 has 13 amino acids. V lost 5 bases, J lost 6 bases, and 4 bases stayed unmatched.

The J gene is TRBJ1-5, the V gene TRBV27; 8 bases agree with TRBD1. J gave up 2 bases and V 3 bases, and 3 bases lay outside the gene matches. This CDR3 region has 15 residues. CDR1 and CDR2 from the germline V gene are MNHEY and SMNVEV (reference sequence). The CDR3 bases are TGTGCCAGCAGTTTGGGGACAGGTCGCAATCAGCCCCAGCATTTT. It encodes CASSLGTGRNQPQHF.

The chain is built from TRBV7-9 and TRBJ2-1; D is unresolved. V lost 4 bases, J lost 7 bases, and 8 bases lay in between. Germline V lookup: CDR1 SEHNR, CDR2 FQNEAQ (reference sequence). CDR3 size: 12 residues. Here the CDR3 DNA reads TGTGCCAGCAGCTCAGCAAGTAATGAGCAGTTCTTC. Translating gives CASSSASNEQFF.

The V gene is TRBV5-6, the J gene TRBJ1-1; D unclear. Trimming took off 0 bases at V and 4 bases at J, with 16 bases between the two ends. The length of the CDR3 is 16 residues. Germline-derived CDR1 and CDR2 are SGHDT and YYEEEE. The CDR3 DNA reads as TGTGCCAGCAGCTTGGCCCTGGAAACTATGACCACTGAAGCTTTCTTT. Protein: CASSLALETMTTEAFF.

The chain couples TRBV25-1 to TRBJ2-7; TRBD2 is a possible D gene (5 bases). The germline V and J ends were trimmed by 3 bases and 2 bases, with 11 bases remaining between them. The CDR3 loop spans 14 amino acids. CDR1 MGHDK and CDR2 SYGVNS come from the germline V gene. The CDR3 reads CASSDGSKTYEQYF. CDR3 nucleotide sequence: TGTGCCAGCAGTGATGGGAGTAAAACCTACGAGCAGTACTTC.

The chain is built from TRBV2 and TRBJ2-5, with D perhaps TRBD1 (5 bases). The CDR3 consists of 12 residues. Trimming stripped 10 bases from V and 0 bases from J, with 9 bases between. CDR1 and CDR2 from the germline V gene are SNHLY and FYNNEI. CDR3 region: CAILDNQETQYF. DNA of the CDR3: TGTGCCATCTTGGACAACCAAGAGACCCAGTACTTC.

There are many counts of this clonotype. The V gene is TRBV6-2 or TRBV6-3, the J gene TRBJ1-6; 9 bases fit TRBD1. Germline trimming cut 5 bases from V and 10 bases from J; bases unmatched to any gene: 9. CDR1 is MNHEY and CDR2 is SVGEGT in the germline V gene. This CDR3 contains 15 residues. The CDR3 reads CASSDTGGYGSPLHF. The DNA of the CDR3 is TGTGCCAGCAGTGACACAGGGGGCTATGGATCACCCCTCCACTTT.

The CDR3 DNA sequence: TGTGCCAGCAGTCCCGGAAGGGGAGAGGAAACTAATGAAAAACTGTTTTTT. It translates to CASSPGRGEETNEKLFF. This chain joins TRBV12-3 or TRBV12-4 and TRBJ1-4; D may be TRBD1 (5 bases). Trimming took 5 bases from V and 1 from J, leaving 17 bases between them. CDR3 length: 17 amino acids.

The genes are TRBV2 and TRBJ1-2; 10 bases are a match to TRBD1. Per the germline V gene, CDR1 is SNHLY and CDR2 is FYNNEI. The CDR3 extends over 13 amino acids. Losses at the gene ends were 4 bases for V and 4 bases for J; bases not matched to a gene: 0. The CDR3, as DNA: TGTGCCAGCAGTGGGACAGGGGGCTATGGCTACACCTTC. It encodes CASSGTGGYGYTF.

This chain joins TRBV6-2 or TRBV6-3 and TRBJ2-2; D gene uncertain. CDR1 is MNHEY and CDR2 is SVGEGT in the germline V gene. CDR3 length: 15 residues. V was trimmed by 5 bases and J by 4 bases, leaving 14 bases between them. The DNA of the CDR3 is TGTGCCAGCAGTCTCTCGGCGGTTGCCACCGGGGAGCTGTTTTTT. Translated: CASSLSAVATGELFF.